This T cell receptor (beta chain) was found in a study of T cells in Graves' hyperthyroidism and ophthalmopathy. The germline V gene encodes CDR1 SGHRS and CDR2 YFSETQ. CDR3 size: 16 residues. This clonotype was found a few times. Relative to the germline gene, one junction end is altered; a read error may explain this. Criteria for exclusion of patients were uncontrolled infection, other autoimmune disease, pregnancy or lactation. Amplified TCR beta CDR3 regions derived from RNA transcripts. HTBI primers drove first-round RT-PCR of the TCR CDR3. TCRdb reanalysed the multiplex PCR reads using MiXCR and keeps one entry per CDR3 protein. The sample carries approximately 600,000 distinct CDR3 sequences, 15% to 20% recorded once.

J is TRBJ1-5 and V is TRBV5-1; a possible D gene is TRBD1 (5 bases). This receptor was taken from a woman aged 25-40 years with Graves' hyperthyroidism. The specimen was blood. The CDR3 is CASRLGVGSSNQPQHF. CDR3 DNA sequence: TGCGCCAGCAGATTGGGGGTGGGGAGTAGCAATCAGCCCCAGCATTTT.